Sequencing of this TCR beta chain was carried out in a study of T cell changes during pregnancy in multiple sclerosis. Generated by immunoSEQ multiplex PCR, the TCRdb table keeps only in-frame clones and is missing some. This sample has about 24,000 clones, with more than 75% found just once. Trimming at V came to 4 bases and at J to 14 bases, leaving 2 bases not matched to a gene. The CDR3 runs 12 residues. Germline V gene sequence: CDR1 MDHEN, CDR2 SYDVKM. V usage is TRBV28 and J usage is TRBJ2-1; 13 positions agree with TRBD2. Sequenced here: CD4+ T cells from peripheral blood mononuclear cells, sampled in the first trimester of pregnancy. This clonotype originated in a female donor in good health, enrolled as a control in a pregnancy study. CDR3 nucleotides: TGTGCCAGCAGTTCCGGGACTAGCGGGAAGTTCTTC. This encodes CASSSGTSGKFF.